Listed below are T cell receptor beta chains from one sample, sequenced in a study of CD8 T cells in Susac syndrome. TCRdb processed the immunoSEQ multiplex PCR reads anew with MiXCR; each CDR3 protein has one entry. The sample shows around 170,000 distinct CDR3 sequences, roughly 96% of them seen only once. What was sequenced was CD8+ T cells from PBMCs. The receptors shown here come from a human donor with multiple sclerosis. CDR3s include the opening cysteine and the closing phenylalanine or tryptophan. The order of the fields is V gene, clone size, D gene, J gene, CDR3 DNA, CDR3 protein. The D gene is left open where the match is weak. Size values are once, few and many counts, or a class for expanded clones, and some rows have none.

V: TRBV29-1; size: once; D: -; J: TRBJ1-1; DNA: TGCAGCGTTGAGTCAGGCCCATCTGAAGCTTTCTTT; CDR3: CSVESGPSEAFF
V: TRBV27; size: -; D: TRBD1; J: TRBJ2-7; DNA: TGTGCCAGCAGCCATCCCCGGGACAGGGGCTCCGAGCAGTACTTC; CDR3: CASSHPRDRGSEQYF
V: TRBV24-1; size: -; D: -; J: TRBJ1-1; DNA: TGTGCCACCAGTGACCCCGACGGTGAAGCTTTCTTT; CDR3: CATSDPDGEAFF
V: TRBV30; size: once; D: TRBD2; J: TRBJ2-7; DNA: TGTGCCTGGAGTGTACTAGCGGGAGTGAAGGACTACGAGCAGTACTTC; CDR3: CAWSVLAGVKDYEQYF
V: TRBV15; size: -; D: TRBD1; J: TRBJ2-7; DNA: TGTGCCACCAGCAGAGATCCCCCCTCGGGACAGGGAGCGTACGAGCAGTACTTC; CDR3: CATSRDPPSGQGAYEQYF
V: TRBV11-2; size: -; D: -; J: TRBJ2-3; DNA: TGTGCCAGCAGTACCCTCCCGGGACCTAGCACAGATACGCAGTATTTT; CDR3: CASSTLPGPSTDTQYF
V: TRBV7-9; size: -; D: TRBD2; J: TRBJ2-1; DNA: TGTGCCAGCAGTACGACTAGCGGGGGTAATGAGCAGTTCTTC; CDR3: CASSTTSGGNEQFF
V: TRBV7-9; size: -; D: TRBD1; J: TRBJ2-1; DNA: TGTGCCAGCAGCGACAGGGAACCGATTAACAATGAGCAGTTCTTC; CDR3: CASSDREPINNEQFF
V: TRBV29-1; size: -; D: -; J: TRBJ1-1; DNA: TGCAGCGTTGGCGGCCCTCTGGCTTTCTTT; CDR3: CSVGGPLAFF
V: TRBV27; size: -; D: -; J: TRBJ2-7; DNA: -; CDR3: CASSSSRTFEQYF
V: TRBV20-1; size: -; D: TRBD1; J: TRBJ2-4; DNA: TGCAGTGCTAGAGATGTAGGGACAGGTTGGGACATTCAGTACTTC; CDR3: CSARDVGTGWDIQYF
V: TRBV4-1; size: -; D: -; J: TRBJ2-7; DNA: TGCGCCAGCAGCCAAGCCGACGGCTACGAGCAGTACTTC; CDR3: CASSQADGYEQYF
V: TRBV15; size: -; D: -; J: TRBJ1-5; DNA: TGTGCCACCAGCAGAGACACTACGGGACGTGGTCAGCCCCAGCATTTT; CDR3: CATSRDTTGRGQPQHF
V: TRBV19; size: -; D: -; J: TRBJ1-1; DNA: TGTGCCAGTAGTATCCTTAACTCGAACACTGAAGCTTTCTTT; CDR3: CASSILNSNTEAFF
V: TRBV6-5; size: once; D: -; J: TRBJ1-1; DNA: TGTGCCAGCAGTTACTCTCCGCGAAAGAACACTGAAGCTTTCTTT; CDR3: CASSYSPRKNTEAFF
V: TRBV12-3/TRBV12-4; size: -; D: -; J: TRBJ2-1; DNA: TGTGCCAGCAGTTGGGGACACAATGAGCAGTTCTTC; CDR3: CASSWGHNEQFF
V: TRBV5-1; size: -; D: -; J: TRBJ2-3; DNA: TGCGCCAGCAGCTTGGGACCCTCAGATACGCAGTATTTT; CDR3: CASSLGPSDTQYF
V: TRBV15; size: -; D: TRBD1; J: TRBJ2-1; DNA: TGTGCCACCAGCAGAGTCAGGACAGGGGTTTTCAATGAGCAGTTCTTC; CDR3: CATSRVRTGVFNEQFF
V: TRBV7-9; size: -; D: TRBD2; J: TRBJ2-1; DNA: TGTGCCAGCAGCTTAATTAGCGGGGGCAGAAATGAGCAGTTCTTC; CDR3: CASSLISGGRNEQFF
V: TRBV29-1; size: -; D: -; J: TRBJ1-1; DNA: TGCAGCGGGACAGCGCTAACTGAAGCTTTCTTT; CDR3: CSGTALTEAFF
V: TRBV9; size: -; D: -; J: TRBJ1-2; DNA: TGTGCCAGCAGCCCTCCGGGACTTAACTTTGGCTACACCTTC; CDR3: CASSPPGLNFGYTF
V: TRBV28; size: -; D: TRBD1; J: TRBJ2-3; DNA: TGTGCCAGCAGACAGGGGCTAGATACGCAGTATTTT; CDR3: CASRQGLDTQYF
V: TRBV7-3; size: few; D: -; J: TRBJ1-2; DNA: TGTGCCAGCAGCCCCGGGACCGGCATTGGCTACACCTTC; CDR3: CASSPGTGIGYTF
V: TRBV29-1; size: -; D: -; J: TRBJ2-1; DNA: TGCAGCGTTCCTGTTCGGCAGTACAATGAGCAGTTCTTC; CDR3: CSVPVRQYNEQFF
V: TRBV5-1; size: few; D: -; J: TRBJ2-7; DNA: TGCGCCAGCAAACCCCAGCCGGGTTACGACGAGCAGTACTTC; CDR3: CASKPQPGYDEQYF
V: TRBV27; size: -; D: -; J: TRBJ1-2; DNA: TGTGCCAGCAGTTTTTTGGACGGAGGTGGCTATGGCTACACCTTC; CDR3: CASSFLDGGGYGYTF
V: TRBV6-5; size: few; D: -; J: TRBJ2-7; DNA: TGTGCCAGCAGTTACGGGACACCCTACGAGCAGTACTTC; CDR3: CASSYGTPYEQYF
V: TRBV5-4; size: -; D: -; J: TRBJ2-2; DNA: TGTGCCAGCAGGGCGGGACTCCCAGGCGCCGGGGAGCTGTTTTTT; CDR3: CASRAGLPGAGELFF
V: TRBV7-8; size: -; D: TRBD1; J: TRBJ1-1; DNA: TGTGCCAGCAGCTTATATTCCGGGACAGGGAACACTGAAGCTTTCTTT; CDR3: CASSLYSGTGNTEAFF
V: TRBV7-9; size: -; D: TRBD2; J: TRBJ2-1; DNA: TGTGCCAGCAGCCCACAAATAGCGGGAGAGCAGTTCTTC; CDR3: CASSPQIAGEQFF
V: TRBV5-6; size: few; D: -; J: TRBJ2-1; DNA: TGTGCCAGCAGCATGAACAATGAGCAGTTCTTC; CDR3: CASSMNNEQFF